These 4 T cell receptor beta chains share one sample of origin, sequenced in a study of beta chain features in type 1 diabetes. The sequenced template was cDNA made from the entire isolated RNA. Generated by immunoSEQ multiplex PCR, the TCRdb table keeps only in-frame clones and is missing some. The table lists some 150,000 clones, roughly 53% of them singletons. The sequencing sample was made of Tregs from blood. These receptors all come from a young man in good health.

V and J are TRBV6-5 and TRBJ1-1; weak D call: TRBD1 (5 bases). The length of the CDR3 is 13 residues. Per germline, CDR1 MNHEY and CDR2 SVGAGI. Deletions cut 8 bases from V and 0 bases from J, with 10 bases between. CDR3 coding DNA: TGTGCCAGCGGGGGGAGTCTGAACACTGAAGCTTTCTTT. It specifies CASGGSLNTEAFF.

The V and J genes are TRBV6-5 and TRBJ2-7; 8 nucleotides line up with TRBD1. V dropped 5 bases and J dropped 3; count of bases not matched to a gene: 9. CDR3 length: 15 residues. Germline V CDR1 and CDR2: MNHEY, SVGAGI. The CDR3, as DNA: TGTGCCAGCAGTCAAGTTAGGACAGGGAACTACGAGCAGTACTTC. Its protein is CASSQVRTGNYEQYF.

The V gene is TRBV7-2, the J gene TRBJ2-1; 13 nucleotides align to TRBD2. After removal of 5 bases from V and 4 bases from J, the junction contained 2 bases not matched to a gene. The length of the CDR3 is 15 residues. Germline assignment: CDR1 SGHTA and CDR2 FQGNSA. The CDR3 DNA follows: TGTGCCAGCAGCCCGGGACTAGCGGGGTACAATGAGCAGTTCTTC. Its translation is CASSPGLAGYNEQFF.

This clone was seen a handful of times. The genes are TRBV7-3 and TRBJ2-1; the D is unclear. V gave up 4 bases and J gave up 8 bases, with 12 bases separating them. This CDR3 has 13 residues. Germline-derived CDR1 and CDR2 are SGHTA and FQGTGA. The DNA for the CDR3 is TGTGCCAGCAGCTCGGGTTCGTCGGATGAGCAGTTCTTC. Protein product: CASSSGSSDEQFF.